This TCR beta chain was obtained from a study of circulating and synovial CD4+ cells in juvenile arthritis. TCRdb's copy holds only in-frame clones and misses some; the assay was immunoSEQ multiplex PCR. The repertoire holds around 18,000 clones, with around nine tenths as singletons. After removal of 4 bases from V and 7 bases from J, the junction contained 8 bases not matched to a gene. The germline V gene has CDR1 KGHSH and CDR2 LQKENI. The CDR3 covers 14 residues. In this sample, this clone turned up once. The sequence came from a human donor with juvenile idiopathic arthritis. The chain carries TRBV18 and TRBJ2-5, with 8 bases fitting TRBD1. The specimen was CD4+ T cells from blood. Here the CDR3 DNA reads TGTGCCAGCTCACTTACGACAGGGGCCTGGACCCAGTACTTC. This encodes CASSLTTGAWTQYF. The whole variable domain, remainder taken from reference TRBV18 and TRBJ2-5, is NAGVMQNPRHLVRRRGQEARLRCSPMKGHSHVYWYRQLPEEGLKFMVYLQKENIIDESGMPKERFSAEFPKEGPSILRIQQVVRGDSAAYFCASSLTTGAWTQYFGPGTRLLVL.